The rows below give T cell receptor beta chains drawn from one sample of a study of blood T cell repertoires in COVID-19. Generated by immunoSEQ multiplex PCR, the TCRdb table keeps only in-frame clones and is missing some. The sample lists some 530,000 clones, approximately 85% seen once, with approximately 2.9% in the top ten. The sample consisted of peripheral blood. The receptors come from a human donor in a cohort sampled during active COVID-19. Each CDR3 is given with its conserved first and last residue. A D gene is named only where the DNA matches it firmly. Clone size is not always given. Where it is, it says once, few, many or a class for expanded clones.

D	J	size	V	CDR3	DNA
TRBD1	TRBJ2-4	NA	TRBV25-1	CASSDHRGLANIQYF	TGTGCCAGCAGTGACCACAGGGGGCTCGCTAACATTCAGTACTTC
NA	TRBJ1-4	NA	TRBV5-1	CASSYPGREEKLFF	TGCGCCAGCAGCTACCCCGGGAGGGAAGAAAAACTGTTTTTT
TRBD2	TRBJ2-5	NA	TRBV4-2	CASSLRGGGLAVNAQETQYF	TGTGCCAGCAGCCTAAGGGGGGGTGGACTAGCGGTAAACGCCCAAGAGACCCAGTACTTC
TRBD1	TRBJ2-1	NA	TRBV6-6	CASSPRTGGSGEQFF	TGTGCCAGCAGTCCCCGGACAGGGGGAAGTGGTGAGCAGTTCTTC
TRBD1	TRBJ1-2	NA	TRBV6-1	CASSEVEEQGYGYTF	TGTGCCAGCAGTGAAGTAGAGGAACAGGGGTACGGCTACACCTTC
NA	TRBJ1-4	NA	TRBV30	CAWSIAATNEKLFF	TGTGCCTGGAGTATCGCGGCAACTAATGAAAAACTGTTTTTT
NA	TRBJ1-6	NA	TRBV30	CAWSVSGVGSPLHF	TGTGCCTGGAGTGTATCGGGGGTTGGTTCACCCCTCCACTTT
NA	TRBJ1-6	NA	TRBV24-1	CATSAGDNSPLHF	TGTGCCACCTCGGCGGGGGATAATTCACCCCTCCACTTT
NA	TRBJ2-1	NA	TRBV14	CASSQEEREIYNEQFF	TGTGCCAGCAGCCAAGAGGAACGGGAGATCTACAATGAGCAGTTCTTC
NA	TRBJ1-3	NA	TRBV7-9	CASSPQAGVGNTIYF	TGTGCCAGCAGCCCTCAAGCCGGGGTAGGAAACACCATATATTTT
TRBD1	TRBJ2-7	NA	TRBV5-4	CASSSGQGYHEQYF	TGTGCCAGCAGCTCGGGACAGGGTTACCACGAGCAGTACTTC
TRBD2	TRBJ2-2	NA	TRBV29-1	CSVGGSGTGELFF	TGCAGCGTCGGCGGGAGTGGAACCGGGGAGCTGTTTTTT
NA	TRBJ2-1	NA	TRBV3-1/TRBV3-2	CASSQIRGSEQFF	TGTGCCAGCAGCCAAATAAGAGGGTCTGAGCAGTTCTTC
TRBD2	TRBJ2-1	NA	TRBV7-3	CASSLRTSGYNEQFF	TGTGCCAGCAGCTTAAGAACTAGCGGATACAATGAGCAGTTCTTC
TRBD1	TRBJ1-2	NA	TRBV7-2	CASSPGQTYGYTF	TGTGCCAGCAGCCCGGGACAGACCTATGGCTACACCTTC
NA	TRBJ2-2	NA	TRBV11-2	CASSSLRGENTGELFF	TGTGCCAGCAGCTCCCTACGCGGGGAAAACACCGGGGAGCTGTTTTTT
NA	TRBJ1-2	NA	TRBV20-1	CSASSSSAGGYGYTF	TGCAGTGCTAGTTCTTCGTCCGCAGGTGGATATGGCTACACCTTC
NA	TRBJ1-2	once	TRBV30	CACTGESNYGYTF	TGTGCCTGCACGGGGGAGTCTAACTATGGCTACACCTTC
NA	TRBJ1-1	NA	TRBV10-1	CASMRSGTEAFF	TGCGCCAGCATGAGGAGTGGAACTGAAGCTTTCTTT
NA	TRBJ1-1	NA	TRBV7-3	CASSLGGANTEAFF	TGTGCCAGCAGCCTGGGAGGGGCTAACACTGAAGCTTTCTTT
TRBD1	TRBJ1-2	NA	TRBV27	CASSKQGRNGYTF	TGTGCCAGCAGCAAACAGGGGCGGAATGGCTACACCTTC
TRBD1	TRBJ2-7	few	TRBV5-1	CASSLAQPGQGYEQYF	TGCGCCAGCAGCTTGGCTCAACCGGGACAGGGCTACGAGCAGTACTTC
NA	TRBJ1-6	NA	TRBV25-1	CASSDTRQSNSPLHF	TGTGCCAGCAGTGATACCCGACAGTCCAATTCACCCCTCCACTTT
NA	TRBJ2-3	NA	TRBV4-1	CASSQLPGLTDTQYF	TGCGCCAGCAGCCAACTTCCAGGGCTCACAGATACGCAGTATTTT
TRBD1	TRBJ1-6	NA	TRBV28	CASSLGTGDNSPLHF	TGTGCCAGCAGTTTAGGGACAGGGGACAATTCACCCCTCCACTTT
NA	TRBJ1-1	few	TRBV5-1	CASSLVRENTEAFF	TGCGCCAGCAGCTTGGTGCGGGAGAACACTGAAGCTTTCTTT
TRBD1	TRBJ2-5	NA	TRBV19	CASSTGTARTQYF	TGTGCCAGTAGTACAGGGACAGCTAGGACCCAGTACTTC
TRBD1	TRBJ2-7	once	TRBV2	CASSEGDRGRLSSYEQYF	TGTGCCAGCAGTGAAGGGGACAGGGGGCGGCTAAGCTCCTACGAGCAGTACTTC
TRBD1	TRBJ1-3	NA	TRBV6-5	CASSPGQGRGNTIYF	TGTGCCAGCAGTCCGGGACAGGGGCGAGGAAACACCATATATTTT
TRBD2	TRBJ2-1	few	TRBV24-1	CATSDSASGITYNEQFF	TGTGCCACCAGTGATTCAGCTAGCGGGATCACCTACAATGAGCAGTTCTTC
TRBD2	TRBJ2-1	NA	TRBV16	CASSQRSGSSYNEQFF	TGTGCCAGCAGCCAACGCAGCGGGAGCTCCTACAATGAGCAGTTCTTC
TRBD2	TRBJ2-1	NA	TRBV5-1	CASSVSGLGDYNEQFF	TGCGCCAGCAGCGTCTCGGGACTAGGGGACTACAATGAGCAGTTCTTC
NA	TRBJ2-2	many	TRBV7-9	CASSLLSQFTGELFF	TGTGCCAGCAGCTTATTATCACAGTTCACCGGGGAGCTGTTTTTT
NA	TRBJ2-7	NA	TRBV7-3	CASSGSGTSYEQYF	TGTGCCAGCAGCGGGTCGGGGACTTCCTACGAGCAGTACTTC
NA	TRBJ2-2	NA	TRBV18	CASSPSGIPNTGELFF	TGTGCCAGCTCACCGTCAGGGATTCCGAACACCGGGGAGCTGTTTTTT
NA	TRBJ1-1	NA	TRBV11-1	CASSLIAVNTEAFF	TGTGCCAGCAGCCTTATCGCAGTGAACACTGAAGCTTTCTTT
NA	TRBJ1-1	NA	TRBV18	CASSQDPRSNTEAFF	TGTGCCAGCTCACAAGACCCTAGAAGCAACACTGAAGCTTTCTTT
NA	TRBJ1-4	NA	TRBV19	CASSTGDNEKLFF	TGTGCCAGCTCGACGGGAGATAATGAAAAACTGTTTTTT
NA	TRBJ1-5	NA	TRBV7-9	CASSSTQLSGPQHF	TGTGCCAGCAGTTCAACCCAGCTCTCGGGGCCCCAGCATTTT